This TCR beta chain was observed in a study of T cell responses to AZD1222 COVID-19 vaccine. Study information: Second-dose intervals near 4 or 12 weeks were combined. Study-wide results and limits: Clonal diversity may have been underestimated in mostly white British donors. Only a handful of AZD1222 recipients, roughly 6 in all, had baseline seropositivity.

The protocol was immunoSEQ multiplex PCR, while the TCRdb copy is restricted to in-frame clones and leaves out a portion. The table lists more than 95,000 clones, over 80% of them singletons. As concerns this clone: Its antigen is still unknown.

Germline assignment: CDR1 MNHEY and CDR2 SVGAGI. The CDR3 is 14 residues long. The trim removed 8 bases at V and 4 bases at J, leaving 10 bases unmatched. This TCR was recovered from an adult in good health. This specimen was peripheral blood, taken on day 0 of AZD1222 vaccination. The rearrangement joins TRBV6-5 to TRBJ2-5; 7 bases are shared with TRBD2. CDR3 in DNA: TGTGCCAGCGGGGCGGGGGAAGGGGCAGAGACCCAGTACTTC. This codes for CASGAGEGAETQYF.